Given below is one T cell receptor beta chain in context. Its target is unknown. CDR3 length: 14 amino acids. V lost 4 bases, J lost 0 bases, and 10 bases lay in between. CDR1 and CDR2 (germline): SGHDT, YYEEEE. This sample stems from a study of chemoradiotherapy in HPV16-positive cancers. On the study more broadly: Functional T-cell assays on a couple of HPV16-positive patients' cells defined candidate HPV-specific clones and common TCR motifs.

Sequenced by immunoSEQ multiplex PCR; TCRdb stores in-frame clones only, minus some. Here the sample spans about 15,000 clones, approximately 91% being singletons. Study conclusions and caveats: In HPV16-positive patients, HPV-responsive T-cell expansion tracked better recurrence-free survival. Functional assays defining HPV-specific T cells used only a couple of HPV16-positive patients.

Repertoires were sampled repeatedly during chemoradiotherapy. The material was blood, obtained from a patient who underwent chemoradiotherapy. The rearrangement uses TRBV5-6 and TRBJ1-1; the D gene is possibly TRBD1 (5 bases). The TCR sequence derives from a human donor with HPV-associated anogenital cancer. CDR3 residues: CASSLTDLNTEAFF. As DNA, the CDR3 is TGTGCCAGCAGCCTGACAGACCTGAACACTGAAGCTTTCTTT.